This entry describes one T cell receptor beta chain. This sample is drawn from a study of control samples from healthy donors and cancer patients. Measured with immunoSEQ multiplex PCR; TCRdb has only the in-frame clones, and not every one. The table has roughly 120,000 clones, about 90% seen once. The germline V gene encodes CDR1 SGHDT and CDR2 YYEEEE. The V end was cut by 0 bases, the J end by 2 bases, with 9 bases between. The CDR3 contains 15 residues. The V and J genes are TRBV5-6 and TRBJ1-3; no firm D call. The source is a man aged 50-59 years in good health. The sample comprised blood. The CDR3, as DNA: TGTGCCAGCAGCTTGGGGACGGTCACTGGAAACACCATATATTTT. Protein: CASSLGTVTGNTIYF. Based on the CDR3 plus reference TRBV5-6 and TRBJ1-3, the full variable domain is DAGVTQSPTHLIKTRGQQVTLRCSPKSGHDTVSWYQQALGQGPQFIFQYYEEEERQRGNFPDRFSGHQFPNYSSELNVNALLLGDSALYLCASSLGTVTGNTIYFGEGSWLTVV.